This paragraph covers one T cell receptor (beta chain) sequence. Germline CDR1 and CDR2: KGHDR and SFDVKD. CDR3 length: 14 amino acids. The V and J ends lost 3 bases and 6 bases respectively, with 11 bases between them. This record comes from a study of blood T cell repertoires in COVID-19. Assay: immunoSEQ multiplex PCR; the TCRdb copy retains only in-frame clones and omits some. The sample records more than 65,000 clones, 70% to 90% being singletons. Sequencing was carried out using peripheral blood. The sequence was collected from a man between 50 and 59 years old with acute or convalescent COVID-19. The chain employs TRBV24-1 and TRBJ1-5; weak D call: TRBD1 (5 bases). The CDR3 DNA reads TGTGCCACCAGTGATGCCAGGGTAGGTCAGCCCCAGCATTTT. It codes for CATSDARVGQPQHF.